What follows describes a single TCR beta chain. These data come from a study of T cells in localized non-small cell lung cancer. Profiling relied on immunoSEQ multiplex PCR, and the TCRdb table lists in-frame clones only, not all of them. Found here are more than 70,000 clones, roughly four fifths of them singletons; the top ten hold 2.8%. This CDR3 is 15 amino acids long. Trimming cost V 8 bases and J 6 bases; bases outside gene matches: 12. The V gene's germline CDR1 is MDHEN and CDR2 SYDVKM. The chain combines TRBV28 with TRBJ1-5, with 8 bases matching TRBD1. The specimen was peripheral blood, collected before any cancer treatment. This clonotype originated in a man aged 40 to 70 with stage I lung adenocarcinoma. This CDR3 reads CASGRATGASQPQHF. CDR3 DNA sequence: TGTGCCAGCGGACGAGCGACAGGGGCTAGTCAGCCCCAGCATTTT. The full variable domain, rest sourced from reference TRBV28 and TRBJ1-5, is DVKVTQSSRYLVKRTGEKVFLECVQDMDHENMFWYRQDPGLGLRLIYFSYDVKMKEKGDIPEGYSVSREKKERFSLILESASTNQTSMYLCASGRATGASQPQHFGDGTRLSIL.